This T cell receptor (beta chain) was obtained from a study of CD8 T cells in ankylosing spondylitis. Study observations and caveats: In ankylosing spondylitis patients, matched synovial fluid reportedly showed significant enrichment of disease-linked clones. Earlier literature documents some of the motif variants in reactive arthritis synovial fluid and blood.

This clonotype was counted ten times or more. What it binds is not known. Germline V gene lookup returns CDR1 MNHNS and CDR2 SASEGT. The CDR3 spans 15 residues. The germline V and J ends were trimmed by 4 bases and 4 bases, with 17 bases remaining between them. Using quantitative 5'-RACE with molecular barcodes, the authors made TCR beta libraries. From the 5' RACE reads, TCRdb called clonotypes with MiXCR, one entry per CDR3 protein. The data hold more than 150,000 distinct CDR3 sequences, with 15% to 20% observed a single time. V gene TRBV6-1 combines with J gene TRBJ2-7, with a possible D match to TRBD1 (6 bases). The sequence came from a male donor aged 5-29 years with ankylosing spondylitis or in good health (not recorded which). The sequencing input was blood, either unsorted or a sorted T cell fraction (not recorded which). The CDR3 loop reads CASSGQDSIVYEQYF. The CDR3, as DNA: TGTGCCAGCAGTGGCCAGGACAGTATCGTTTACGAGCAGTACTTC.